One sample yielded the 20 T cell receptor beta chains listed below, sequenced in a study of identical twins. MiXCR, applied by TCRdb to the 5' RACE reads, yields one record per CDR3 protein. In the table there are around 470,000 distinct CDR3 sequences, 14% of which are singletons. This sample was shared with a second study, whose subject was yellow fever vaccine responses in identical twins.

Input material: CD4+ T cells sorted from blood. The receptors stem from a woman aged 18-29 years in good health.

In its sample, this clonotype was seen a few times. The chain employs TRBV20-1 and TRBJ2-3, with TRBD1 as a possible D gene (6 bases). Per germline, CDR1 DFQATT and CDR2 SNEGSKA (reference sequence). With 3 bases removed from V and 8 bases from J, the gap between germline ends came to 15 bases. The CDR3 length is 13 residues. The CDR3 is CSASRDSRGTQYF. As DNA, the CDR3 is TGCAGTGCTAGCCGGGATAGCAGGGGTACGCAGTATTTT.

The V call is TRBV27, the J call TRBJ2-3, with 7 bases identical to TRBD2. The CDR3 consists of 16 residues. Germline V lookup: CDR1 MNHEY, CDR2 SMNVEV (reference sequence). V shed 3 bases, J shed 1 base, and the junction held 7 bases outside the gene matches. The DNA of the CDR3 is TGTGCCAGCAGTTTTGGGAGGGGACCCCGCACAGATACGCAGTATTTT. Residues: CASSFGRGPRTDTQYF.

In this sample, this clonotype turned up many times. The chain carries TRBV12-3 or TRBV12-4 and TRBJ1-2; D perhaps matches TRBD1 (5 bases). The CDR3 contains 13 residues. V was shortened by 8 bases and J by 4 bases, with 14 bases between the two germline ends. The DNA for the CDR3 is TGTGCCAGCGGCGCAGGGTATGGCTATGGCTACACCTTC. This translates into CASGAGYGYGYTF.

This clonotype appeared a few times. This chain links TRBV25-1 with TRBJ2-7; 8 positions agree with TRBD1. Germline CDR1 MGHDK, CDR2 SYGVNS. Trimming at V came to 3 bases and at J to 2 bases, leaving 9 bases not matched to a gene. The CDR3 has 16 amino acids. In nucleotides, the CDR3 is TGTGCCAGCAGTGATCGGAAGGGGACAGGCACCTACGAGCAGTACTTC. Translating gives CASSDRKGTGTYEQYF.

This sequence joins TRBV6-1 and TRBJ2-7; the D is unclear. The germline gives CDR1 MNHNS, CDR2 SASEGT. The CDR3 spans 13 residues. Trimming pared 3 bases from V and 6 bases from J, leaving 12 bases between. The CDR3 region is CASSEGPLGEQYF. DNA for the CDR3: TGTGCCAGCAGTGAGGGCCCTTTGGGCGAGCAGTACTTC.

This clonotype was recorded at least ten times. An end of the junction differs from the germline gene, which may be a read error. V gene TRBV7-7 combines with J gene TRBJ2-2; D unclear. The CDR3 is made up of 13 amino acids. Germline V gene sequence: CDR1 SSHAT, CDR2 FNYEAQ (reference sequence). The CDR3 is CASSLDGPGELFF. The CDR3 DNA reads TGTGCTAGCAGCTTAGATGGTCCCGGGGAGCTGTTTTTT.

CDR3 loop: CASSLEGAQYF. CDR3 bases: TGTGCCAGCAGCTTAGAAGGGGCCCAGTACTTC. V and J are TRBV7-6 and TRBJ2-5; possibly TRBD1 for D (5 bases). The CDR3 runs 11 residues. Germline CDR1 reads SGHVS; CDR2 reads FNYEAQ. Trimming removed 1 base from V and 9 bases from J, with 6 bases in between.

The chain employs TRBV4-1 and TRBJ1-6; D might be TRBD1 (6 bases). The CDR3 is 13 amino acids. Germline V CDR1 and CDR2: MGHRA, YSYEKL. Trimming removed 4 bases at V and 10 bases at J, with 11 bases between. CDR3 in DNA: TGCGCCAGCAGCCCGGGACATCGGTCACCCCTCCACTTT. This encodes CASSPGHRSPLHF.

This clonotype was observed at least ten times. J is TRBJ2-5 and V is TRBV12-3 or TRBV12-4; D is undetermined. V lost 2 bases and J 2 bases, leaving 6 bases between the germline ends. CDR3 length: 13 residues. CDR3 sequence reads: CASSLRQQETQYF. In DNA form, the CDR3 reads TGTGCCAGCAGTTTAAGGCAGCAAGAGACCCAGTACTTC.

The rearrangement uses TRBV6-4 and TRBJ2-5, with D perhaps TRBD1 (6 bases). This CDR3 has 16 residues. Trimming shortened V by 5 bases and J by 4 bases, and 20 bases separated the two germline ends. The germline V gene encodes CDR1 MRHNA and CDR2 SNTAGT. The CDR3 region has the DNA TGTGCCAGCAGTAACACCCCGAGAACAGGGTCAGAGACCCAGTACTTC. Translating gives CASSNTPRTGSETQYF.

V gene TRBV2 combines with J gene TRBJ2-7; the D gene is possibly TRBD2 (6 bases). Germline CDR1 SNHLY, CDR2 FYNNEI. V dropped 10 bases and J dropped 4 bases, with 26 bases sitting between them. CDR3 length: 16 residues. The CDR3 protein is CANRPNPGVIQYEQYF. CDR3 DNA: TGTGCCAACAGACCTAATCCGGGGGTTATTCAATACGAGCAGTACTTC. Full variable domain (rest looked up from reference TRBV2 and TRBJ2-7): EPEVTQTPSHQVTQMGQEVILRCVPISNHLYFYWYRQILGQKVEFLVSFYNNEISEKSEIFDDQFSVERPDGSNFTLKIRSTKLEDSAMYFCANRPNPGVIQYEQYFGPGTRLTVT.

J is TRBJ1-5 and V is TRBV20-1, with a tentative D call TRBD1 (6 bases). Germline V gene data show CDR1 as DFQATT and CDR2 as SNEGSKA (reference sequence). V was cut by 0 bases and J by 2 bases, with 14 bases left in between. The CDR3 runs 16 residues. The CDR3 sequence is CSARDARGFGNQPQHF. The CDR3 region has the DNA TGCAGTGCTAGAGACGCCAGGGGATTTGGCAATCAGCCCCAGCATTTT.

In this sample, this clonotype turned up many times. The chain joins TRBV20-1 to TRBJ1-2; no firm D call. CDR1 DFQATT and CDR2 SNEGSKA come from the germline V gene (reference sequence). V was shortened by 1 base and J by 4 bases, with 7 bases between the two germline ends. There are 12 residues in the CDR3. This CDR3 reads CSARVGLYGYTF. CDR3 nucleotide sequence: TGCAGTGCTAGAGTAGGTCTCTATGGCTACACCTTC.

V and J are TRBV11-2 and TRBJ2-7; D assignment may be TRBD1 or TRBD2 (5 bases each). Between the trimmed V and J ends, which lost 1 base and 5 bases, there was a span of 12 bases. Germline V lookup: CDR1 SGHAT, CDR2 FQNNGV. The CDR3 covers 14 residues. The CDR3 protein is CASSLVVRGHEQYF. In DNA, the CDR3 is TGTGCCAGCAGCTTAGTCGTAAGGGGACACGAGCAGTACTTC.

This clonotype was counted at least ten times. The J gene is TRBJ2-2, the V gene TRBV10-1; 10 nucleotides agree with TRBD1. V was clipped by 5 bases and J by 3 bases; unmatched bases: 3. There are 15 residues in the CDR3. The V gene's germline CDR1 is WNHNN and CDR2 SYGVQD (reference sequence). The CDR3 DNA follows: TGCGCCAGCAGTACCGGGACAGGGGACACCGGGGAGCTGTTTTTT. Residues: CASSTGTGDTGELFF.

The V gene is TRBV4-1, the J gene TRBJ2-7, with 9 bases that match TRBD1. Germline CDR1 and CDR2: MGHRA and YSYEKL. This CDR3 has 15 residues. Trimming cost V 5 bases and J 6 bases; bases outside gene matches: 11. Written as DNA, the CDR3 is TGCGCCAGCAGCTCGACCGGACAGGGACAGGGCGAGCAGTACTTC. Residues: CASSSTGQGQGEQYF.

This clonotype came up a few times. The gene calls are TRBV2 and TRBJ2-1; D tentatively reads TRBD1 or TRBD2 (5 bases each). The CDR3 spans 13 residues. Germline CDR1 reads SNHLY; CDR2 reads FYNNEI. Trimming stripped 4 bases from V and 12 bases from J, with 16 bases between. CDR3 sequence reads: CASSGGLGQGQFF. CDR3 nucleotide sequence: TGTGCCAGCAGTGGCGGACTGGGCCAGGGGCAGTTCTTC.

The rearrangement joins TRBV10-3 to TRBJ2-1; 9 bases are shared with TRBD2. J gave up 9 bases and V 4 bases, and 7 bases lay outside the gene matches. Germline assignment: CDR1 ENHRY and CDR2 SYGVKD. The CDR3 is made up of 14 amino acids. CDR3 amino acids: CAISGVAGVGEQFF. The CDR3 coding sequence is TGTGCCATCAGTGGGGTAGCGGGAGTAGGTGAGCAGTTCTTC.

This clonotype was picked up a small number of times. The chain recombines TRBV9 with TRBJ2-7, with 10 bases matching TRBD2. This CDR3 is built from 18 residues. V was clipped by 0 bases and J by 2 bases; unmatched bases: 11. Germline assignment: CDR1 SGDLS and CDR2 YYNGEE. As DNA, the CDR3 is TGTGCCAGCAGCGTAGTTCTACTAGCGGGATCAACCCCCTACGAGCAGTACTTC. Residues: CASSVVLLAGSTPYEQYF.

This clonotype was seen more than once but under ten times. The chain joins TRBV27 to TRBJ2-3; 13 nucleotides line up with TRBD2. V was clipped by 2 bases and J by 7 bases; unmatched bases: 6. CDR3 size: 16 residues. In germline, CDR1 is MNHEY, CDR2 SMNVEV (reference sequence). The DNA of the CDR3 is TGTGCCAGCAGTTTAGTAGGGACTAGCGGGACAAATACGCAGTATTTT. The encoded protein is CASSLVGTSGTNTQYF.